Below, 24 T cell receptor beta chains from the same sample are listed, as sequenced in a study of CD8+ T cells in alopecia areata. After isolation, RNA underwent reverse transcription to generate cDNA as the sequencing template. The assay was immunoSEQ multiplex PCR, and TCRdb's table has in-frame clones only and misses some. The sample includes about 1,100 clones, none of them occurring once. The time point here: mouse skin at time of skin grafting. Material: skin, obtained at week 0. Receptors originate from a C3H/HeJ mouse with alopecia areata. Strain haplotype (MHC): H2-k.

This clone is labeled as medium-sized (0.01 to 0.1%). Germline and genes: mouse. The CDR3 DNA, read in part, is TGTGCCAGCAGTGACCGGGGTGGGGAGAGTCAAAAC. Amino acids: CASSDRGGESQN. The whole CDR3 reads CASSDRGGESQNTLYF. The rearrangement links TRBV13-1 to TRBJ2-4; tentative D call: TRBD2 (5 bases). The sequenced fragment ends 4 residues before the CDR3 boundary, so the rest is inferred from the germline J gene. In germline, CDR1 is NSHNY, CDR2 SYGAGN. This CDR3 is built from 16 residues. The V and J ends lost 2 bases and 0 bases respectively, with 13 bases between them.

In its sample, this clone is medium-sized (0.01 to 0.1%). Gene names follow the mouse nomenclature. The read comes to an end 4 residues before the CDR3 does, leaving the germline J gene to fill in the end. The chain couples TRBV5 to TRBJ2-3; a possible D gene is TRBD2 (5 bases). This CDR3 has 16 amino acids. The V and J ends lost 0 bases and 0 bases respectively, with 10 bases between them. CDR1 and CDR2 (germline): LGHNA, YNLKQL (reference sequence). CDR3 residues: CASSQDLGFSAETLYF. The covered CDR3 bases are TGTGCCAGCAGCCAAGATTTGGGGTTTAGTGCAGAA.

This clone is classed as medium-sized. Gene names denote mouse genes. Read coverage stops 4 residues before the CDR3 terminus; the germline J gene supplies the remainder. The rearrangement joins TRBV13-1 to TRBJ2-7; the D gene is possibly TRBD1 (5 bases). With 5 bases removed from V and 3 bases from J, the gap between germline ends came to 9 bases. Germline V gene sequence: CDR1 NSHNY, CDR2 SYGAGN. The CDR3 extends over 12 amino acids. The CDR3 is CASRSDNYEQYF. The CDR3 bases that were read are TGTGCCAGCAGGTCGGACAACTAT.

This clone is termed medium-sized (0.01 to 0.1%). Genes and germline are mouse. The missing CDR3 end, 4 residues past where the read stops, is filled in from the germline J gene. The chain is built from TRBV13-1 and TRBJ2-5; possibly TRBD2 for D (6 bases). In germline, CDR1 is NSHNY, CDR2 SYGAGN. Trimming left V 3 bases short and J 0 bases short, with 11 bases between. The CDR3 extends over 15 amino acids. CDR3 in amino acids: CASSGSGVNQDTQYF. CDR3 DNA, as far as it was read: TGTGCCAGCAGTGGGTCTGGGGTAAACCAAGAC.

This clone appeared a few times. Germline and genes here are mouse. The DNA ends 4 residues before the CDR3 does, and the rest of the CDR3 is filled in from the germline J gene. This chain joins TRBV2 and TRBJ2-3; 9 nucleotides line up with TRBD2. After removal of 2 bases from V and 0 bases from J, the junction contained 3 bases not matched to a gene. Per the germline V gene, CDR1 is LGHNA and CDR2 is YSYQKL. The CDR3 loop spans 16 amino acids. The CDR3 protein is CASSQLTGGSAETLYF. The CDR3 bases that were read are TGTGCCAGCAGCCAATTGACTGGGGGTAGTGCAGAA.

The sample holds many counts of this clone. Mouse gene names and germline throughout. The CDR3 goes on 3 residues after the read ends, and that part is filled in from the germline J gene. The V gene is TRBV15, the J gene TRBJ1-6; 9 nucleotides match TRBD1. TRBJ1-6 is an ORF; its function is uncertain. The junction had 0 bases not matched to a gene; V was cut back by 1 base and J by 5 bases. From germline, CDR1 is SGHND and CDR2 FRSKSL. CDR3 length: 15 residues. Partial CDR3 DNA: TGTGCCAGCAGTTTAGACAGGGGGCATAATTCGCCC. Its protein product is CASSLDRGHNSP. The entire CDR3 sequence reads CASSLDRGHNSPLYF.

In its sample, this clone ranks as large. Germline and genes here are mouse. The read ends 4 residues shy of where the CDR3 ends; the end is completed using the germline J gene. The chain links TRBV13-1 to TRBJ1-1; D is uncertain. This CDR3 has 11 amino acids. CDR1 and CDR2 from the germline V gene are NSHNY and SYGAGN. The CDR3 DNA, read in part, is TGTGCCAGCAGTGTGACAACA. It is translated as CASSVTT. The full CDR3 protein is CASSVTTEVFF.

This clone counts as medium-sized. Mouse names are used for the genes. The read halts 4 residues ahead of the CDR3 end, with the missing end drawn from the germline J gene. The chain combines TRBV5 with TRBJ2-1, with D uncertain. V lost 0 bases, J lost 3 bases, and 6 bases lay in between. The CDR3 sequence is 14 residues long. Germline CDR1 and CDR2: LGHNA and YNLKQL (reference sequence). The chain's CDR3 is CASSQDASYAEQFF. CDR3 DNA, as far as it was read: TGTGCCAGCAGCCAAGATGCCAGCTATGCT.

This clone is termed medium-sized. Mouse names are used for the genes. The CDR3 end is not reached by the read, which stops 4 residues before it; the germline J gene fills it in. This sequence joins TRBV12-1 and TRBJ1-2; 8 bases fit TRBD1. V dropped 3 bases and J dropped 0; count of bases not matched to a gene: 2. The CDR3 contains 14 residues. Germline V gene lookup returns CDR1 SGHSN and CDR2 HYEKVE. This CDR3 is CASSTDRANSDYTF. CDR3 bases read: TGTGCCAGCTCTACGGACAGGGCAAACTCC.

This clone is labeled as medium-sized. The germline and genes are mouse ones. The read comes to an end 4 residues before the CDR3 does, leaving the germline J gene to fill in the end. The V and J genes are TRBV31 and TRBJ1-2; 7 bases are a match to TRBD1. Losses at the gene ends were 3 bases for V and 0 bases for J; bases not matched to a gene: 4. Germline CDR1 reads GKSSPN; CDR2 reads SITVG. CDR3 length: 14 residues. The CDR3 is CAWSRDRANSDYTF. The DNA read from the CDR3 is TGTGCCTGGAGCCGGGACAGAGCAAACTCC.

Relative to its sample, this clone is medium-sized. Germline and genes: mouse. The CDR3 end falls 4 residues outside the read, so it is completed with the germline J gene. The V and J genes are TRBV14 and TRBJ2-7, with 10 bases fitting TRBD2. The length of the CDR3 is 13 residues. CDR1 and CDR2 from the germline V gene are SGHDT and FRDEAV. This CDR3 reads CASSRLGGYEQYF. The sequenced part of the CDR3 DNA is TGTGCCAGCAGTCGACTGGGGGGATAT.

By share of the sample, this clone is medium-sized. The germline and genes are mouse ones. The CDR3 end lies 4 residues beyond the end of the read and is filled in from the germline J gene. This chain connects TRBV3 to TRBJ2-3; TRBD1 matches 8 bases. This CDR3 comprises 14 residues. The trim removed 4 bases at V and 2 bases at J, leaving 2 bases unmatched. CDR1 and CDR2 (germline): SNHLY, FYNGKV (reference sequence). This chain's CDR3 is CASSCRGPAETLYF. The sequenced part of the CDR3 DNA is TGTGCCAGCAGCTGCAGGGGGCCTGCAGAA.

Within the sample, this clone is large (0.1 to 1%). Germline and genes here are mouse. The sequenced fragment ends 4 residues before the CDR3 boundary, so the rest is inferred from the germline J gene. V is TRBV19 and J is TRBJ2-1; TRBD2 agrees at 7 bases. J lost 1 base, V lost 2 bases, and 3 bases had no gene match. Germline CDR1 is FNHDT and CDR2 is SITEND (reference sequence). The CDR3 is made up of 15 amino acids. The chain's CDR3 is CASSMNWGNYAEQFF. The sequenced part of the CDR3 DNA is TGTGCCAGCAGTATGAACTGGGGAAACTATGCT.

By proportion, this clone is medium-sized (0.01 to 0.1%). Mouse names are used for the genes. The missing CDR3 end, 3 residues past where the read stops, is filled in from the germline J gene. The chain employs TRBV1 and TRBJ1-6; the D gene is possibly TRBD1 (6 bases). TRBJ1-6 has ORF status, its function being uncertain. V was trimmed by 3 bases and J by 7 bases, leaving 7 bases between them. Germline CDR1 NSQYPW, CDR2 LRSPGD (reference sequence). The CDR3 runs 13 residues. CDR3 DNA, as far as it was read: TGCACCTGCAGTGCCCAGGGGAATTCGCCC. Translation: CTCSAQGNSP. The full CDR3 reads CTCSAQGNSPLYF.

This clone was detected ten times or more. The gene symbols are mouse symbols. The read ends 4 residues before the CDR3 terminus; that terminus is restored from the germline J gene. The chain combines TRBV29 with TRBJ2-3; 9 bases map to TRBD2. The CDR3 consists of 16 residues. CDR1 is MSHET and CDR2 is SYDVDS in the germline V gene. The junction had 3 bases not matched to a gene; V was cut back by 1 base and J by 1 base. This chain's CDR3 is CASSLLGGLGAETLYF. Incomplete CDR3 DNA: TGTGCTAGCAGTTTATTGGGGGGGCTTGGTGCAGAA. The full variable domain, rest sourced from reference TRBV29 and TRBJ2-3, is DMKVTQMPRYLIKRMGENVLLECGQDMSHETMYWYRQDPGLGLQLIYISYDVDSNSEGDIPKGYRVSRKKREHFSLILDSAKTNQTSVYFCASSLLGGLGAETLYFGSGTRLTVL.

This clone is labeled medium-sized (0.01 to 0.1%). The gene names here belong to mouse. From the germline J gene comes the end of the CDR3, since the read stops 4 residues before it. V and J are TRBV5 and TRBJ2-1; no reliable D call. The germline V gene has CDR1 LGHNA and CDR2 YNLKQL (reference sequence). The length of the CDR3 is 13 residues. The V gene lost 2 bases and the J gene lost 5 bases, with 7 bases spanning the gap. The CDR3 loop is CASSQQTNAEQFF. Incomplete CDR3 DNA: TGTGCCAGCAGCCAACAGACGAATGCT.

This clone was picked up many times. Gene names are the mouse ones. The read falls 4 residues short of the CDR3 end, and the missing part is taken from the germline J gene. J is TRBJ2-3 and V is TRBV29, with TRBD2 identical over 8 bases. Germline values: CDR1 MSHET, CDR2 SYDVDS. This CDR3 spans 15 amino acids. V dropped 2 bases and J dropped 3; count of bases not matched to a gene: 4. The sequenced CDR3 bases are TGTGCTAGCAGTTTACGGGGGGGGCTCGCAGAA. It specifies CASSLRGGLAE. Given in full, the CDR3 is CASSLRGGLAETLYF.

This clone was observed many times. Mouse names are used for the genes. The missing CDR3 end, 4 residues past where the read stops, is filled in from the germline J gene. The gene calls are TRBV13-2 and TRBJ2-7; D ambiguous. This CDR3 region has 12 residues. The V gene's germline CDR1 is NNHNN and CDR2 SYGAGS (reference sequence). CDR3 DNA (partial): TGTGCCAGCGGTGAACAACAGTAT. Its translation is CASGEQQY. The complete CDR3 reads CASGEQQYEQYF.

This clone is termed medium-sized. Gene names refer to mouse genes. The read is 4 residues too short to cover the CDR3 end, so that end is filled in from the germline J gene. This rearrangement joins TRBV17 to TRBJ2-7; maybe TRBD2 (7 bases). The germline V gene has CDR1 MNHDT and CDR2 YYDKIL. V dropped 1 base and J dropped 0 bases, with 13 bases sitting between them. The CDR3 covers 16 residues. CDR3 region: CASSRVGGQSSYEQYF. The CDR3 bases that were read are TGTGCTAGCAGTAGAGTGGGGGGACAAAGCTCCTAT.

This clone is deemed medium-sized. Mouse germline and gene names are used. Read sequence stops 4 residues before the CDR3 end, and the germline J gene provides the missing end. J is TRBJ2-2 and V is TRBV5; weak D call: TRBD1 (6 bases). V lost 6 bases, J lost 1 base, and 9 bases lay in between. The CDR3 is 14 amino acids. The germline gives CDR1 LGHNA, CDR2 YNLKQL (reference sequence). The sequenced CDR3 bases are TGTGCCAGCAGGAGGGACAAAAACACCGGG. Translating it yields CASRRDKNTG. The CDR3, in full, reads CASRRDKNTGQLYF.

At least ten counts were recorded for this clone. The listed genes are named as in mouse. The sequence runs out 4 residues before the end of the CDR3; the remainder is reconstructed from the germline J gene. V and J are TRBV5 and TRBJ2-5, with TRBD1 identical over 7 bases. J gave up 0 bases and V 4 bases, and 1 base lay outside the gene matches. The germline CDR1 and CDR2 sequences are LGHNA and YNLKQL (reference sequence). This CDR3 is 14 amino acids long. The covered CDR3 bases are TGTGCCAGCAGCCCACAGGGGAACCAAGAC. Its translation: CASSPQGNQD. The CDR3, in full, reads CASSPQGNQDTQYF.

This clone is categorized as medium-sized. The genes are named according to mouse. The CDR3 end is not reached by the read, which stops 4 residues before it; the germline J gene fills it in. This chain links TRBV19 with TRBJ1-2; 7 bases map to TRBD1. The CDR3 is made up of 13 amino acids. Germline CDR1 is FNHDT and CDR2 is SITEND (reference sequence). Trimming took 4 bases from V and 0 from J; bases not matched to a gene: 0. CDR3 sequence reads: CASSDRANSDYTF. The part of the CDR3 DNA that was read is TGTGCCAGCAGTGACAGGGCAAACTCC.

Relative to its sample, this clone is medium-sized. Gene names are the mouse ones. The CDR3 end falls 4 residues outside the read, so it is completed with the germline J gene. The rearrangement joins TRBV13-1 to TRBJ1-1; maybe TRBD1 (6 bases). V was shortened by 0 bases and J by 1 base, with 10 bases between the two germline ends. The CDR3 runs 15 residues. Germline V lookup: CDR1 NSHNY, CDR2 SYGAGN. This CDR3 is CASSDEGTQNTEVFF. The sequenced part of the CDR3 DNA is TGTGCCAGCAGTGATGAAGGGACACAAAACACA.

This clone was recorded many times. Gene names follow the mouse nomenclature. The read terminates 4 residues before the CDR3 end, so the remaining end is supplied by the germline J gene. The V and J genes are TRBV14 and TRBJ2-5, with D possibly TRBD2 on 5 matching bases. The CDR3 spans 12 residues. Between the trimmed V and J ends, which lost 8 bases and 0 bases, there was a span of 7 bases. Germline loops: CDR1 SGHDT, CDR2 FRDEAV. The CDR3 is CARLDNQDTQYF. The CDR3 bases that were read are TGTGCCAGACTGGATAACCAAGAC.